The present TCR beta chain was sequenced within a study of T cell responses to AZD1222 COVID-19 vaccine. General observations from the study: Epitopes outside B.1.351 and B.1.1.7 mutated regions reportedly drew nearly half of spike TCRs. Repertoire sampling was restricted to post-peak T cell response timepoints. The CD4 TCRs associated with vaccination extended across spike and predominated at 160-218 and 743-854.

Assay: immunoSEQ multiplex PCR; the TCRdb copy retains only in-frame clones and omits some. The table shows under 200,000 clones, with less than 95% occurring only once. There are 13 residues in the CDR3. Looked up from germline, CDR1 is KGHSH and CDR2 is LQKENI. Trimming removed 8 bases from V and 1 base from J, with 11 bases in between. Details on this clone: Its antigen remains unidentified.

V and J are TRBV18 and TRBJ1-1; TRBD1 is a possible D gene (5 bases). The specimen comprised peripheral blood, sampled on day 0 of AZD1222 vaccination. This receptor was taken from an adult in good health. CDR3 nucleotide sequence: TGTGCCAGCACAGGCACGGAGAACACTGAAGCTTTCTTT. Translated, it gives CASTGTENTEAFF.